The table lists the clone carrying this T cell receptor (beta chain) with a few counts. Its specificity is unknown. The record originates from a study of a mutant IDH1 vaccine in newly diagnosed glioma. Study context: Vaccination was launched 4-6 weeks after radiotherapy alone, or with temozolomide cycles.

Data came from immunoSEQ multiplex PCR; TCRdb stores just in-frame clones and leaves some out. The sample lists 35,000 to 50,000 clones; 80% to 85% were seen once. Time point denoted: week 11, during vaccination. A single vaccine dose contained 300 ug of mutant IDH1 20-mer peptide, and topical imiquimod was used with it. This CDR3 contains 14 residues. Germline CDR1 reads MNHNS; CDR2 reads SASEGT. With V trimmed by 7 bases and J by 5 bases, 8 bases remained unmatched. The chain has TRBV6-1 and TRBJ1-5; 7 positions match TRBD1. This TCR derives from a man aged 40-55 years with glioma. Sequenced here: PBMCs, sampled from a glioma patient whose treatment included an IDH1 peptide vaccine. The CDR3 here is CASKNRGGDQPQHF. CDR3 DNA: TGTGCCAGCAAAAACAGGGGCGGTGATCAGCCCCAGCATTTT.